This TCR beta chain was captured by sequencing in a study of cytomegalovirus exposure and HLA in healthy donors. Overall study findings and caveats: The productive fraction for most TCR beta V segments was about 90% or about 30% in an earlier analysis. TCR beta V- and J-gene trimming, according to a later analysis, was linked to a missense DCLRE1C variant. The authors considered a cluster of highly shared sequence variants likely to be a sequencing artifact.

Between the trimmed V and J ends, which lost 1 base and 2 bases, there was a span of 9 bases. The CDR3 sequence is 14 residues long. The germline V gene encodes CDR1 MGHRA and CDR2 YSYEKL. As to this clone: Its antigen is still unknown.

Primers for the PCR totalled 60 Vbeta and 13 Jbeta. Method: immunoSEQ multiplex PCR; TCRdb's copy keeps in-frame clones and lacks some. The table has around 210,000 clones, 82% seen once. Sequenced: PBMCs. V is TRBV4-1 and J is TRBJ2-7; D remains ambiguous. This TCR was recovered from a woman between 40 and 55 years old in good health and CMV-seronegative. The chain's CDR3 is CASSQVVLAYEQYF. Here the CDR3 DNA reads TGCGCCAGCAGCCAAGTGGTACTGGCCTACGAGCAGTACTTC.